These T cell receptor beta chains were read from a single sample in a study of blood T cells in healthy people across ages. Each CDR3 protein gets one entry after TCRdb re-called the 5' RACE reads with MiXCR. The data hold approximately 800,000 distinct CDR3 sequences, with about 59% observed a single time. Sequenced sample: blood. These receptors came from a man aged 30-40 years in good health. CDR3s include the opening cysteine and the closing phenylalanine or tryptophan. D genes are given only for firm matches. Clone size is not always given. Where it is, it says once, few, many or a class for expanded clones.

V gene: TRBV7-9
J gene: TRBJ2-5
clone size: few
D gene: .
CDR3 DNA: TGTGCCAGCAGCTTAGATTCTTATGGAGGGGGAGCCCAAGAGACCCAGTACTTC
CDR3 protein: CASSLDSYGGGAQETQYF

V gene: TRBV13
J gene: TRBJ2-3
clone size: .
D gene: .
CDR3 DNA: TGTGCCAGCAGCCTGGACCCGACGGATACGCAGTATTTT
CDR3 protein: CASSLDPTDTQYF

V gene: TRBV6-5
J gene: TRBJ2-7
clone size: .
D gene: .
CDR3 DNA: TGTGCCAGCAGTTATAGGGGCTTCTCCTACGAGCAGTACTTC
CDR3 protein: CASSYRGFSYEQYF

V gene: TRBV5-5
J gene: TRBJ2-2
clone size: .
D gene: .
CDR3 DNA: TGTGCCAGCAGCTTGGGGATAGGCACCGGGGAGCTGTTTTTT
CDR3 protein: CASSLGIGTGELFF

V gene: TRBV2
J gene: TRBJ2-3
clone size: .
D gene: .
CDR3 DNA: TGTGCCAGCTGGCGGGGGCCAGATACGCAGTATTTT
CDR3 protein: CASWRGPDTQYF

V gene: TRBV28
J gene: TRBJ2-5
clone size: .
D gene: TRBD1
CDR3 DNA: TGTGCCAGCAGTTTAATCGGGACAGAAGAGACCCAGTACTTC
CDR3 protein: CASSLIGTEETQYF

V gene: TRBV7-2
J gene: TRBJ2-3
clone size: .
D gene: TRBD2
CDR3 DNA: TGTGCCAGCAGCTTAGTAGCGGGGGGTTTCCAGGGCACAGATACGCAGTATTTT
CDR3 protein: CASSLVAGGFQGTDTQYF

V gene: TRBV7-2
J gene: TRBJ1-6
clone size: .
D gene: .
CDR3 DNA: TGTGCCAGCAGCTCTAGACGGAGCTCCTATAATTCACCCCTCCACTTT
CDR3 protein: CASSSRRSSYNSPLHF

V gene: TRBV28
J gene: TRBJ1-6
clone size: .
D gene: TRBD1
CDR3 DNA: TGTGCCAGCAATTCTCAGGGGACAGGGTTGAACTCACCCCTCCACTTT
CDR3 protein: CASNSQGTGLNSPLHF

V gene: TRBV29-1
J gene: TRBJ2-3
clone size: few
D gene: .
CDR3 DNA: TGCAGCGTTGTATGGCTAGCCCACCCAGATACGCAGTATTTT
CDR3 protein: CSVVWLAHPDTQYF

V gene: TRBV9
J gene: TRBJ2-3
clone size: .
D gene: .
CDR3 DNA: TGTGCCAGCAGCGTAGCGGGGTCGGCGCAGTATTTT
CDR3 protein: CASSVAGSAQYF

V gene: TRBV7-3
J gene: TRBJ2-3
clone size: few
D gene: .
CDR3 DNA: TGTGCCAGCAGCTTAAATTCTGTCGCAGATACGCAGTATTTT
CDR3 protein: CASSLNSVADTQYF

V gene: TRBV5-1
J gene: TRBJ2-5
clone size: .
D gene: TRBD1
CDR3 DNA: TGCGCCAGCAGCTGGGGACAGCTCCAAGAGACCCAGTACTTC
CDR3 protein: CASSWGQLQETQYF

V gene: TRBV2
J gene: TRBJ1-2
clone size: .
D gene: .
CDR3 DNA: TGTGCCAGCAATATCGGGGGAGGCTACACCTTC
CDR3 protein: CASNIGGGYTF

V gene: TRBV7-2
J gene: TRBJ2-6
clone size: .
D gene: .
CDR3 DNA: TGTGCCAGCAGCCCCTTCGTCTCTGGGGCCAACGCCCTGACTTTC
CDR3 protein: CASSPFVSGANALTF

V gene: TRBV20-1
J gene: TRBJ1-1
clone size: few
D gene: .
CDR3 DNA: TGCAGTCCCCGGAGGGAAAAACCGAACACTGAAGCTTTCTTT
CDR3 protein: CSPRREKPNTEAFF

V gene: TRBV7-2
J gene: TRBJ2-7
clone size: .
D gene: .
CDR3 DNA: TGTGCCAGCAGCTTCCAAGCAGGGGCCTACGAGCAGTACTTC
CDR3 protein: CASSFQAGAYEQYF

V gene: TRBV6-5
J gene: TRBJ2-7
clone size: .
D gene: .
CDR3 DNA: TGTGCCAGCAGGTCGCCAGGGCGGGGCTACGAGCAGTACTTC
CDR3 protein: CASRSPGRGYEQYF

V gene: TRBV6-5
J gene: TRBJ2-7
clone size: few
D gene: .
CDR3 DNA: TGTGCCAGCAGTTTCAGGGGACCCCGAACCCAGTACTTC
CDR3 protein: CASSFRGPRTQYF

V gene: TRBV20-1
J gene: TRBJ2-1
clone size: few
D gene: .
CDR3 DNA: TGCAGTGCTGACCGGGACTTTCCCAGCTCCTACAATGAGCAGTTCTTC
CDR3 protein: CSADRDFPSSYNEQFF

V gene: TRBV4-3
J gene: TRBJ2-1
clone size: few
D gene: TRBD2
CDR3 DNA: TGCGCCAGCAGCCAAGGGACTAGCCCCTACAATGAGCAGTTCTTC
CDR3 protein: CASSQGTSPYNEQFF

V gene: TRBV30
J gene: TRBJ2-7
clone size: .
D gene: .
CDR3 DNA: TGTGCCTGGAGTCCGACTTACACCCGATACGAGCAGTACTTC
CDR3 protein: CAWSPTYTRYEQYF

V gene: TRBV2
J gene: TRBJ2-5
clone size: .
D gene: TRBD1
CDR3 DNA: TGTGCCAGCAGTGGAGACCGGACAGGGGAGGAGACCCAGTACTTC
CDR3 protein: CASSGDRTGEETQYF

V gene: TRBV29-1
J gene: TRBJ2-3
clone size: few
D gene: TRBD1
CDR3 DNA: TGCAGCGTTCCAAGACAGGGGGCAGTAACAGATACGCAGTATTTT
CDR3 protein: CSVPRQGAVTDTQYF

V gene: TRBV6-5
J gene: TRBJ2-7
clone size: few
D gene: .
CDR3 DNA: TGTGCCAGCAGACAACTCGGGAAGACCCACGAGCAGTACTTC
CDR3 protein: CASRQLGKTHEQYF

V gene: TRBV29-1
J gene: TRBJ2-1
clone size: few
D gene: .
CDR3 DNA: TGCAGCGTTGAAAGAGAGTCAGGGGGGCGCGGTGAGCAGTTCTTC
CDR3 protein: CSVERESGGRGEQFF

V gene: TRBV29-1
J gene: TRBJ2-7
clone size: .
D gene: .
CDR3 DNA: TGCAGCGTTGAAGGAGGGCCGTTCTACGAGCAGTACTTC
CDR3 protein: CSVEGGPFYEQYF

V gene: TRBV7-3
J gene: TRBJ2-1
clone size: once
D gene: .
CDR3 DNA: TGTGCCAGCAGCTTTAAACAGAGCTCCTACAATGAGCAGTTCTTC
CDR3 protein: CASSFKQSSYNEQFF

V gene: TRBV3-1
J gene: TRBJ2-1
clone size: .
D gene: .
CDR3 DNA: TGTGCCAGCAGCCAAGATCTGCGGGTACAGTTCTTC
CDR3 protein: CASSQDLRVQFF

V gene: TRBV12-3/TRBV12-4
J gene: TRBJ1-2
clone size: .
D gene: .
CDR3 DNA: TGTGCCAGCAGTTTAATGGGGGGCGGCTACACCTTC
CDR3 protein: CASSLMGGGYTF

V gene: TRBV10-3
J gene: TRBJ2-2
clone size: .
D gene: .
CDR3 DNA: TGTGCCATCAGTGAGTCTGGCCCCGTCCCCCGGGAGCTGTTTTTT
CDR3 protein: CAISESGPVPRELFF

V gene: TRBV6-5
J gene: TRBJ2-7
clone size: many
D gene: TRBD1
CDR3 DNA: TGTGCCAGCAGGGCGGACAGGGACCCTAGCTCCTACGAGCAGTACTTC
CDR3 protein: CASRADRDPSSYEQYF

V gene: TRBV20-1
J gene: TRBJ1-2
clone size: .
D gene: TRBD1
CDR3 DNA: TGCAGTGCTCCTCCTGAGCAGGGGGCGTGCGGCTACACCTTC
CDR3 protein: CSAPPEQGACGYTF

V gene: TRBV20-1
J gene: TRBJ2-1
clone size: once
D gene: TRBD2
CDR3 DNA: TGCAGTGCTAGAGATATACTAGCGGGGGTGTCCAATGAGCAGTTCTTC
CDR3 protein: CSARDILAGVSNEQFF

V gene: TRBV27
J gene: TRBJ1-5
clone size: .
D gene: .
CDR3 DNA: TGTGCCAGCAGTTTAGTGGGCTCCGGGACCCAGCATTTT
CDR3 protein: CASSLVGSGTQHF

V gene: TRBV7-2
J gene: TRBJ2-5
clone size: .
D gene: TRBD2
CDR3 DNA: TGTGCCAGCAGCTTAGGATTGCCGACTAGCGGGCAAGAGACCCAGTACTTC
CDR3 protein: CASSLGLPTSGQETQYF

V gene: TRBV4-3
J gene: TRBJ1-4
clone size: .
D gene: .
CDR3 DNA: TGCGCCCGCAGCCAAGATCTGGGGCTGGGGGGACTGTTTTTT
CDR3 protein: CARSQDLGLGGLFF

V gene: TRBV28
J gene: TRBJ2-1
clone size: .
D gene: TRBD1
CDR3 DNA: TGTGCCAGCAGTCCCCACCGACAGGGGGCTGGCAATGAGCAGTTCTTC
CDR3 protein: CASSPHRQGAGNEQFF

V gene: TRBV4-3
J gene: TRBJ1-1
clone size: .
D gene: TRBD1
CDR3 DNA: TGCGCCAGCAGCCAAGCAGGGGGAATTGGCACTGAAGCTTTCTTT
CDR3 protein: CASSQAGGIGTEAFF

V gene: TRBV7-9
J gene: TRBJ2-3
clone size: .
D gene: .
CDR3 DNA: TGTGCCAGCAGCACCCCGACAGGGAGGGAATATACGCAGTATTTT
CDR3 protein: CASSTPTGREYTQYF

V gene: TRBV2
J gene: TRBJ2-3
clone size: .
D gene: .
CDR3 DNA: TGTGCCAGCAGTGAGCGGGATCTCACAGATACGCAGTATTTT
CDR3 protein: CASSERDLTDTQYF

V gene: TRBV10-3
J gene: TRBJ2-7
clone size: .
D gene: .
CDR3 DNA: TGTGCCATCAGTGATCGAGGACTCCCGGAGGGCCCCTACGAGCAGTACTTC
CDR3 protein: CAISDRGLPEGPYEQYF

V gene: TRBV7-9
J gene: TRBJ1-4
clone size: .
D gene: TRBD1
CDR3 DNA: TGTGCCAGCAGCTTAAGCTACAGGGGGCATGAAAAACTGTTTTTT
CDR3 protein: CASSLSYRGHEKLFF

V gene: TRBV20-1
J gene: TRBJ2-3
clone size: .
D gene: TRBD2
CDR3 DNA: TGCAGTGCTAGAAATCCGTCGCGGGGGAGGAGGACAGATACGCAGTATTTT
CDR3 protein: CSARNPSRGRRTDTQYF

V gene: TRBV18
J gene: TRBJ2-7
clone size: few
D gene: .
CDR3 DNA: TGTGCCAGCAGCCCACCGACGGGAACCTACGAGCAGTACTTC
CDR3 protein: CASSPPTGTYEQYF

V gene: TRBV12-3/TRBV12-4
J gene: TRBJ2-7
clone size: .
D gene: TRBD1
CDR3 DNA: TGTGCCAGCAGTCGACAGGGGCTCTACTACGAGCAGTACTTC
CDR3 protein: CASSRQGLYYEQYF

V gene: TRBV20-1
J gene: TRBJ1-2
clone size: .
D gene: TRBD1
CDR3 DNA: TGCAGTGCCGGGACAGGTAGAACCTATGGCTACACCTTC
CDR3 protein: CSAGTGRTYGYTF

V gene: TRBV13
J gene: TRBJ2-7
clone size: .
D gene: TRBD2
CDR3 DNA: TGTGCCAGCAGCTCCAATATTCCCTCCAGACTAGCGGGGGATTACGAGCAGTACTTC
CDR3 protein: CASSSNIPSRLAGDYEQYF